The 16 T cell receptor beta chains presented below share a single source sample, sequenced in a study of T cell responses to AZD1222 COVID-19 vaccine. Repertoires were generated with immunoSEQ multiplex PCR, while TCRdb's copy carries only in-frame clones and drops some. Found here are approximately 200,000 clones, 88% of them singletons; the top ten hold over 6%. The sequencing used peripheral blood, collected on day 0 of AZD1222 vaccination. The receptors shown here come from an adult in good health.

The table lists this clone with a count of one. The chain has TRBV14 and TRBJ2-7, with TRBD2 matching over 12 bases. CDR1 is SGHDN, CDR2 FVKESK, per germline. The CDR3 sequence is 18 residues long. Losses at the gene ends were 4 bases for V and 4 bases for J; bases not matched to a gene: 14. The CDR3 DNA is TGTGCCAGCAGCCTCAAACCGGGACTAGCGGGCCTTGAGTACGAGCAGTACTTC. This gives the protein CASSLKPGLAGLEYEQYF. The full variable domain, with the rest looked up from reference TRBV14 and TRBJ2-7, is EAGVTQFPSHSVIEKGQTVTLRCDPISGHDNLYWYRRVMGKEIKFLLHFVKESKQDESGMPNNRFLAERTGGTYSTLKVQPAELEDSGVYFCASSLKPGLAGLEYEQYFGPGTRLTVT.

V and J are TRBV7-3 and TRBJ1-6; tentative D call: TRBD1 (5 bases). There are 14 residues in the CDR3. Deletions cut 5 bases from V and 8 bases from J, with 13 bases between. Per the germline V gene, CDR1 is SGHTA and CDR2 is FQGTGA. The CDR3 DNA follows: TGTGCCAGCAGCCTCGGAGGGGTTGATTCACCCCTCCACTTT. The encoded protein is CASSLGGVDSPLHF.

V gene TRBV28 combines with J gene TRBJ1-5, with a possible D match to TRBD1 (5 bases). Trimming left V 8 bases short and J 2 bases short, with 7 bases between. Germline CDR1 MDHEN, CDR2 SYDVKM. The CDR3 consists of 12 residues. The CDR3 protein is CASWDGNQPQHF. The CDR3 DNA reads TGTGCCAGCTGGGACGGCAATCAGCCCCAGCATTTT.

V is TRBV10-3 and J is TRBJ2-2; D remains ambiguous. The V end was cut by 6 bases, the J end by 6 bases, with 5 bases between. CDR1 is ENHRY, CDR2 SYGVKD, per germline. The CDR3 extends over 11 amino acids. CDR3 DNA: TGTGCCATCAGGACCGCCGGGGAGCTGTTTTTT. This translates into CAIRTAGELFF.

J is TRBJ2-3 and V is TRBV23-1; 8 bases are shared with TRBD2. TRBV23-1 is identified as an open reading frame with a role that is uncertain. Unmatched junction bases numbered 5, after V lost 2 bases and J lost 1 base. The CDR3 length is 16 residues. The CDR3 DNA sequence: TGCGCCAGCAGTCAAGGTAAAGCGGGGGGCACAGATACGCAGTATTTT. The encoded protein is CASSQGKAGGTDTQYF.

V usage is TRBV7-9 and J usage is TRBJ1-1; D call uncertain. The CDR3 length is 14 residues. Trimming left V 5 bases short and J 0 bases short, with 10 bases between. Germline-derived CDR1 and CDR2 are SEHNR and FQNEAQ (reference sequence). The CDR3, as DNA: TGTGCCAGCAGCCAAGTTATTCTGAACACTGAAGCTTTCTTT. Translated: CASSQVILNTEAFF. Full variable domain (rest looked up from reference TRBV7-9 and TRBJ1-1): DTGVSQNPRHKITKRGQNVTFRCDPISEHNRLYWYRQTLGQGPEFLTYFQNEAQLEKSRLLSDRFSAERPKGSFSTLEIQRTEQGDSAMYLCASSQVILNTEAFFGQGTRLTVV.

This clone was observed a single time. The chain employs TRBV5-1 and TRBJ1-1; 7 bases fit TRBD1. J was trimmed by 7 bases and V by 7 bases; bases with no gene match: 4. The CDR3 extends over 11 amino acids. CDR1 is SGHRS, CDR2 YFSETQ, per germline. Here the CDR3 DNA reads TGCGCCAGCGGGAGACAGGGTGAAGCTTTCTTT. Translating gives CASGRQGEAFF.

This chain joins TRBV5-1 and TRBJ1-1; the D is unclear. CDR3 size: 14 residues. The ends were cut back, 2 bases at V and 1 base at J, with 9 bases in the middle. CDR1 is SGHRS, CDR2 YFSETQ, per germline. CDR3 sequence reads: CASSFGSKNTEAFF. The CDR3 DNA sequence: TGCGCCAGCAGCTTCGGCAGTAAGAACACTGAAGCTTTCTTT.

The gene calls are TRBV28 and TRBJ1-5; D unclear. This CDR3 spans 15 amino acids. Germline lookup yields CDR1 MDHEN and CDR2 SYDVKM. V was clipped by 2 bases and J by 0 bases, with 8 bases between them. This chain's CDR3 is CASSLTWGSNQPQHF. CDR3 in DNA: TGTGCCAGCAGTTTAACATGGGGTAGCAATCAGCCCCAGCATTTT.

V gene TRBV11-2 combines with J gene TRBJ1-1; no clear D gene. The V gene's germline CDR1 is SGHAT and CDR2 FQNNGV. Between the trimmed V and J ends, which lost 4 bases and 1 base, there was a span of 13 bases. The CDR3 is made up of 15 amino acids. CDR3 nucleotide sequence: TGTGCCAGCAGCTCCCCTACCTATTCGAACACTGAAGCTTTCTTT. It yields the protein CASSSPTYSNTEAFF.

The CDR3 here is CASTEGTRGDEQYF. The DNA for the CDR3 is TGCGCCAGCACAGAGGGGACACGAGGAGACGAGCAGTACTTC. The chain joins TRBV5-1 to TRBJ2-7, with a weak D call TRBD1 (6 bases). Between the trimmed V and J ends, which lost 6 bases and 5 bases, there was a span of 18 bases. From germline, CDR1 is SGHRS and CDR2 YFSETQ. The CDR3 is made up of 14 amino acids.

The gene calls are TRBV7-8 and TRBJ2-5, with D hard to call. There are 11 residues in the CDR3. Germline CDR1 is SGHVS and CDR2 is FQNEAQ. The V gene lost 6 bases and the J gene lost 5 bases, with 7 bases spanning the gap. This CDR3 reads CASRRSETQYF. CDR3 in DNA: TGTGCCAGCAGAAGGTCTGAGACCCAGTACTTC.

The genes are TRBV2 and TRBJ2-2; 13 positions match TRBD2. Looked up from germline, CDR1 is SNHLY and CDR2 is FYNNEI. The length of the CDR3 is 17 residues. V lost 6 bases and J lost 1; bases outside the gene matches: 5. CDR3: CASRVTSGGMNTGELFF. The CDR3 DNA is TGTGCCAGCAGAGTGACTAGCGGGGGGATGAACACCGGGGAGCTGTTTTTT.

V usage is TRBV6-2 or TRBV6-3 and J usage is TRBJ2-1, with D perhaps TRBD2 (5 bases). V lost 0 bases and J 5 bases, leaving 8 bases between the germline ends. Germline CDR1 is MNHEY and CDR2 is SVGEGT. The CDR3 is 14 amino acids. The CDR3 DNA reads as TGTGCCAGCAGTTACTCGTGGGGAGACAATGAGCAGTTCTTC. Translating it yields CASSYSWGDNEQFF.

This clone was counted a few times. The chain uses TRBV14 and TRBJ1-3; no reliable D call. V lost 7 bases, J lost 0 bases, and 7 bases lay in between. Germline-derived CDR1 and CDR2 are SGHDN and FVKESK. The CDR3 is made up of 13 amino acids. Written as DNA, the CDR3 is TGTGCCAGCAACACCTACTCTGGAAACACCATATATTTT. It codes for CASNTYSGNTIYF.

The rearrangement joins TRBV6-5 to TRBJ1-2, with TRBD1 identical over 9 bases. Germline-derived CDR1 and CDR2 are MNHEY and SVGAGI. The CDR3 is 13 residues long. V lost 5 bases, J lost 7 bases, and 5 bases stayed unmatched. Here the CDR3 reads CASSPTGGSGYTF. The CDR3, as DNA: TGTGCCAGCAGTCCCACAGGGGGCTCTGGCTACACCTTC.